The clone carrying this T cell receptor (beta chain) was detected only a few times. CDR1 is DFQATT, CDR2 SNEGSKA, per germline (reference sequence). The CDR3 has 16 amino acids. The V gene lost 0 bases and the J gene lost 0 bases, with 14 bases spanning the gap. This entry belongs to a study of CD8 T cells in ankylosing spondylitis. TCRdb called the 5' RACE reads again in MiXCR, with one record for every CDR3 protein. The data contain more than 30,000 distinct CDR3 sequences, roughly 11% of them singletons. This sequence joins TRBV20-1 and TRBJ2-5, with D unresolved. The receptor comes from a male donor with ankylosing spondylitis. The sequenced sample consisted of synovial fluid, either unsorted or a sorted T cell fraction (not recorded which). CDR3 sequence (DNA): TGCAGTGCTAGAGACACCTATAGCTCTGACCAAGAGACCCAGTACTTC. Its translation is CSARDTYSSDQETQYF.